This T cell receptor beta chain originates from a study of T cells in Graves' hyperthyroidism and ophthalmopathy. General observations from the study: Blood also contained most expanded thyroid clonotypes above 0.001.

The TCR beta CDR3 regions underwent amplification using RNA transcripts as the source. HTBI primers were used for first-round RT-PCR of the TCR CDR3. TCRdb redid the calling of the multiplex PCR reads with MiXCR, one entry per CDR3 protein. Of 550,000 to 850,000 distinct CDR3 sequences listed, under 20% were seen once; the top ten hold over 15%. Between the trimmed V and J ends, which lost 2 bases and 7 bases, there was a span of 6 bases. Germline assignment: CDR1 LGHDT and CDR2 YNNKEL (reference sequence). The CDR3 has 12 residues. This clonotype came up many times. Its specificity is not known. Material for sequencing was blood. The sequence came from a woman in her fifties or sixties with Graves' hyperthyroidism that later progressed to Graves' ophthalmopathy. The chain has TRBV3-1 and TRBJ1-5, with D uncertain. Here the CDR3 reads CASSQLDQPQHF. In DNA, the CDR3 is TGTGCCAGCAGCCAACTAGACCAGCCCCAGCATTTT.